Listed below are T cell receptor beta chains from one sample, sequenced in a study of T cell changes during pregnancy in multiple sclerosis. Some clones are missing from TCRdb's copy, which holds only in-frame ones; the method was immunoSEQ multiplex PCR. The sample has over 45,000 clones, around 93% seen once. The input for sequencing was CD4+ T cells from peripheral blood mononuclear cells, taken after pregnancy. The source is a female donor with multiple sclerosis, enrolled in a pregnancy study. CDR3s include the opening cysteine and the closing phenylalanine or tryptophan. A D gene is named only where the DNA matches it firmly. Some rows mark clone size as missing; the rest say once, few, many or name a class of expanded clone.

j_gene	d_gene	v_gene	abundance	CDR3nt	CDR3aa
TRBJ1-5	NA	TRBV18	NA	TGTGCCAGCTCGGGGGGGCCAACTAGTTGGAGCAATCAGCCCCAGCATTTT	CASSGGPTSWSNQPQHF
TRBJ2-3	TRBD2	TRBV6-6	NA	TGTGCCAGCAGTTACTCGGGGGGAGGGAGAGCAGATACGCAGTATTTT	CASSYSGGGRADTQYF
TRBJ1-1	NA	TRBV7-3	NA	TGTGCCAGCAGCTTATCATCAACGGGCACTGAAGCTTTCTTT	CASSLSSTGTEAFF
TRBJ1-1	TRBD1	TRBV6-1	NA	TGTGCCAGCAGTGAACCCACAGGGGGAACTGAAGCTTTCTTT	CASSEPTGGTEAFF
TRBJ1-1	TRBD1	TRBV27	NA	TGTGCCAGCAGTTCCAGGGGGTTGGCTGAAGCTTTCTTT	CASSSRGLAEAFF
TRBJ1-6	NA	TRBV2	NA	TGTGCCAGCAGTGTACAGACCTATAATTCACCCCTCCACTTT	CASSVQTYNSPLHF
TRBJ2-1	TRBD1	TRBV19	NA	TGTGCCAGTAGTCCCCAGGGGGCCTTACTAAGCGGCTCCTACAATGAGCAGTTCTTC	CASSPQGALLSGSYNEQFF
TRBJ2-3	TRBD2	TRBV7-2	few	TGTGCCAGCAGCTTGCGTCTCACTAGCGGGTTTAGCACAGATACGCAGTATTTT	CASSLRLTSGFSTDTQYF
TRBJ1-1	TRBD1	TRBV18	NA	TGTGCCAGCTCTCAAATACCCGGGACAGGGCTAACTGAAGCTTTCTTT	CASSQIPGTGLTEAFF
TRBJ1-5	NA	TRBV6-1	NA	TGTGCCAGCAGTGCTGGCCGCGGGGGGAGGTTTCAGCCCCAGCATTTT	CASSAGRGGRFQPQHF
TRBJ2-1	NA	TRBV7-9	NA	TGTGCCAGCAGCTCACCGGGTTCCCTCTACAATGAGCAGTTCTTC	CASSSPGSLYNEQFF
TRBJ2-6	TRBD1	TRBV14	NA	TGTGCCAGCAGCCAAGAGTTGAAGGACAGGGGGCTTGGGGCCAACGTCCTGACTTTC	CASSQELKDRGLGANVLTF
TRBJ2-7	TRBD1	TRBV5-1	NA	TGCGCCAGCAGCTTGGGGGACAGGGGTGGCGAGCAGTACTTC	CASSLGDRGGEQYF
TRBJ1-1	TRBD1	TRBV7-8	NA	TGTGCCAGCAGAAGTAACAGGGGGAGCACTGAAGCTTTCTTT	CASRSNRGSTEAFF
TRBJ2-3	TRBD2	TRBV4-1	NA	TGCGCCAGCAGCCAAGGGGCTGCCGGGACTAGCGCCACAGATACGCAGTATTTT	CASSQGAAGTSATDTQYF
TRBJ1-2	TRBD1	TRBV29-1	NA	TGCAGCGTGGCTAGTGGGACAGGGGATATTGGCTACACCTTC	CSVASGTGDIGYTF
TRBJ1-4	NA	TRBV2	NA	TGTGCCAGCCATCGGCGGAAAGCTAATGAAAAACTGTTTTTT	CASHRRKANEKLFF
TRBJ1-5	TRBD1	TRBV5-1	NA	TGCGCCAGCAGCTCCGGGACAGACAGCAATCAGCCCCAGCATTTT	CASSSGTDSNQPQHF
TRBJ2-1	NA	TRBV10-1	NA	TGCGCCAGCAGTGAATTTATATATGCGGCGGAAGAAGACAATGAGCAGTTCTTC	CASSEFIYAAEEDNEQFF
TRBJ2-7	TRBD2	TRBV5-1	NA	TGCGCCAGCAGCTTGGGGGGACTAGCGGGTGGTTACGAGCAGTACTTC	CASSLGGLAGGYEQYF
TRBJ1-5	NA	TRBV18	NA	TGTGCCAGCTCACCCTCAGGTGCGACAAATCAGCCCCAGCATTTT	CASSPSGATNQPQHF
TRBJ2-3	NA	TRBV28	once	TGTGCCAGCAGTTTCTCGGGAACAGATACGCAGTATTTT	CASSFSGTDTQYF
TRBJ1-4	NA	TRBV7-9	NA	TGTGCCAGCAGCTTAGTTCAGGGGATCGCTAATGAAAAACTGTTTTTT	CASSLVQGIANEKLFF
TRBJ1-2	NA	TRBV2	NA	TGTGCCAGCAGTCCTCACAGGGCAACTAACTATGGCTACACCTTC	CASSPHRATNYGYTF
TRBJ1-3	TRBD1	TRBV6-5	few	TGTGCCAGCGCCCAGGGGGCGCTTGGAAACACCATATATTTT	CASAQGALGNTIYF
TRBJ2-7	TRBD2	TRBV7-9	NA	TGTGCCAGCAGCTATAGCGGGAGGTCGTCCTACGAGCAGTACTTC	CASSYSGRSSYEQYF
TRBJ1-5	TRBD1	TRBV5-5	NA	TGTGCCAGCAGTAAACAGGGGGATAGCAATCAGCCCCAGCATTTT	CASSKQGDSNQPQHF
TRBJ1-1	NA	TRBV6-5	NA	TGTGCCAGCAGGCCCCTTACGGACACTGAAGCTTTCTTT	CASRPLTDTEAFF
TRBJ1-3	NA	TRBV6-5	NA	TGTGCCAGCAGGAGCTCTGGAAACACCATATATTTT	CASRSSGNTIYF
TRBJ1-2	NA	TRBV30	NA	TGTGCCTCCGGTCCGGGGAATTGGGGCTACACCTTC	CASGPGNWGYTF
TRBJ2-5	TRBD2	TRBV19	NA	TGTGCCAGTAGTCCTTGGCGGGAGGGGGAGACCCAGTACTTC	CASSPWREGETQYF
TRBJ1-5	TRBD1	TRBV4-1	NA	TGCGCCAGCAGCCATCTAACAGGGGGAGGATTTACTCAGCCCCAGCATTTT	CASSHLTGGGFTQPQHF
TRBJ2-5	TRBD2	TRBV7-7	NA	TGTGCTAGCAGCCCCCTATTGGGGCCGGGAGGGACCCAGTACTTC	CASSPLLGPGGTQYF
TRBJ1-1	TRBD1	TRBV7-2	few	TGTGCCAGCAGCTCTGGACAGGCAAGTGAAGCTTTCTTT	CASSSGQASEAFF
TRBJ1-2	NA	TRBV28	NA	TGTGCCAGCAGTTCTCCGGGACAAGCTGGCTACACCTTC	CASSSPGQAGYTF
TRBJ2-7	TRBD1	TRBV9	NA	TGTGCCAGCAGCGTGACCGGGACAGCAGTCTACGAGCAGTACTTC	CASSVTGTAVYEQYF
TRBJ2-2	NA	TRBV21-1	NA	TGTGCCAGCAGCCCCCGGACTAGCGGAAGTACCGGGGAGCTGTTTTTT	CASSPRTSGSTGELFF
TRBJ1-1	TRBD1	TRBV9	NA	TGTGCCAGCAGCGTCACAGGGGGCTTGGACACTGAAGCTTTCTTT	CASSVTGGLDTEAFF
TRBJ2-7	TRBD2	TRBV29-1	NA	TGCAGCGTTGCTAAAGGGACTAGCGGGTCCTACGAGCAGTACTTC	CSVAKGTSGSYEQYF
TRBJ1-2	NA	TRBV7-2	NA	TGTGCCAGCAGCCCGTTAGGGGCAGGGGACTATGGCTACACCTTC	CASSPLGAGDYGYTF
TRBJ2-1	TRBD1	TRBV7-9	NA	TGTGCCGGAAAGAGACAGGGCCACAATGAGCAGTTCTTC	CAGKRQGHNEQFF
TRBJ2-1	NA	TRBV18	NA	TGTGCCAGCTCACCAGAGGTGCAGGGCCTCAGTGAGCAGTTCTTC	CASSPEVQGLSEQFF
TRBJ2-3	TRBD2	TRBV6-6	NA	TGTGCCAGCAGAAAGACTAGCGGGAGCACAGATACGCAGTATTTT	CASRKTSGSTDTQYF
TRBJ2-3	TRBD2	TRBV7-3	few	TGTGCCAGCAGCAGAACTAGCGGGCGACGACTCACAGATACGCAGTATTTT	CASSRTSGRRLTDTQYF
TRBJ2-1	TRBD2	TRBV4-1	NA	TGCGCCAGCAGCCCGAGCATCTGGACTAGCGGAGACAATGAGCAGTTCTTC	CASSPSIWTSGDNEQFF
TRBJ1-1	TRBD1	TRBV6-1	NA	TGTGCCAGCAGCCGGACAGGGAGGAACACTGAAGCTTTCTTT	CASSRTGRNTEAFF
TRBJ2-3	NA	TRBV7-3	NA	TGTGCCAGCAGCTTAGGAGGGAGCTGGGCAGATACGCAGTATTTT	CASSLGGSWADTQYF
TRBJ1-1	TRBD1	TRBV11-2	NA	TGTGCCAGCAGCTTTTTTACAGGGGGCGCTGAAGCTTTCTTT	CASSFFTGGAEAFF
TRBJ2-7	TRBD1	TRBV28	NA	TGTGCCAGCAGTCCCCCCGGACAGGGGGCCTACGAGCAGTACTTC	CASSPPGQGAYEQYF
TRBJ2-7	TRBD1	TRBV5-4	NA	TGTGCCAGCAGCAAGCAGGGGGTAACCTACGAGCAGTACTTC	CASSKQGVTYEQYF
TRBJ1-1	NA	TRBV9	NA	TGTGCCAGCAGCCTGTGGGACACGGCGAACACTGAAGCTTTCTTT	CASSLWDTANTEAFF
TRBJ2-5	NA	TRBV7-2	NA	TGTGCCAGCAGACCACGCGGGGAAGAGACCCAGTACTTC	CASRPRGEETQYF
TRBJ2-3	NA	TRBV5-1	NA	TGCGCCAGCAGCTCTGACTACTTCACAGATACGCAGTATTTT	CASSSDYFTDTQYF
TRBJ1-1	TRBD1	TRBV5-1	NA	TGCGCCAGCACCCCTGGGGACAGGGGATTCTCTGAAGCTTTCTTT	CASTPGDRGFSEAFF
TRBJ2-3	NA	TRBV29-1	once	TGCAGCGCCAGGACAGATTTCATCACAGATACGCAGTATTTT	CSARTDFITDTQYF